This entry features one T cell receptor beta chain sequence. Its target is not known. Clones were sequenced by immunoSEQ multiplex PCR, and TCRdb holds only the in-frame ones, with some missing. Among tens of thousands of clones listed, about 91% were seen once. The data originate from a study of a mutant IDH1 vaccine in newly diagnosed glioma. Background on the study: In some groups vaccination began 4-6 weeks post-radiotherapy; others received it with temozolomide. Treated patients had a mean age of about 38 years and a 62.5% male, 37.5% female split.

The time point denotes: week 5, during vaccination. With topical imiquimod, each dose of the vaccine consisted of 300 ug of mutant IDH1 20-mer peptide. V was trimmed by 4 bases and J by 7 bases, leaving 14 bases between them. The germline gives CDR1 GTSNPN, CDR2 SVGIG (reference sequence). The CDR3 covers 12 residues. The rearrangement joins TRBV30 to TRBJ2-7; D gene unclear. This receptor was taken from a woman aged 45-65 years with glioma. The sample here was PBMCs, taken from a glioma patient whose treatment included an IDH1 peptide vaccine. The CDR3 is CAWIAGFGEQYF. The CDR3 nucleotides are TGTGCCTGGATAGCAGGTTTTGGAGAGCAGTACTTC.